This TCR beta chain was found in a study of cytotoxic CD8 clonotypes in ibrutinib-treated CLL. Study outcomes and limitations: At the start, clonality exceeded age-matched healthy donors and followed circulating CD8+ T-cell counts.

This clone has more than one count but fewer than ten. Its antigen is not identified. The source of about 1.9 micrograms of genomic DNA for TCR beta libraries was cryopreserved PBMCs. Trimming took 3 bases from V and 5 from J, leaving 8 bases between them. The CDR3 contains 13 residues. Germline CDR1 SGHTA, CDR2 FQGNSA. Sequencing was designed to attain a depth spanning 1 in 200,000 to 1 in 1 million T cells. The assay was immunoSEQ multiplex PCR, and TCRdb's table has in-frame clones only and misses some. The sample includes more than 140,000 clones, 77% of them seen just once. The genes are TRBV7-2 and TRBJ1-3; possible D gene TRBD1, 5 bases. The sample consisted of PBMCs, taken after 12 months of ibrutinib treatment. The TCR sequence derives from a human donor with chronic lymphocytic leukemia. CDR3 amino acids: CASSFRGRNTIYF. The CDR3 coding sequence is TGTGCCAGCAGCTTTAGGGGAAGAAACACCATATATTTT.